Listed below are T cell receptor beta chains from one sample, sequenced in a study of blood T cell repertoires in COVID-19. Sequencing used immunoSEQ multiplex PCR; TCRdb keeps in-frame clones, though not all of them. The sample holds approximately 210,000 clones, about 88% seen once. Sequenced sample: peripheral blood. Receptors originate from a middle-aged man with active or convalescent COVID-19. Both conserved end residues are part of each CDR3. D genes are given only for firm matches. Only some rows state a clone size, as once, few, many or a class for expanded clones.

J gene,clone size,D gene,V gene,CDR3 DNA,CDR3 protein
TRBJ2-5,-,-,TRBV25-1,TGTGCCAGCAGTGAATGGGGCGCGGAGACCCAGTACTTC,CASSEWGAETQYF
TRBJ1-6,-,-,TRBV7-9,TGTGCCAGCAGACCCCAGAGGGAAAGCTCACCCCTCCACTTT,CASRPQRESSPLHF
TRBJ2-7,few,TRBD2,TRBV2,TGTGCCAGCAGTGAAGGACTAGCGGGTTCCACCTACGAGCAGTACTTC,CASSEGLAGSTYEQYF
TRBJ1-2,-,-,TRBV27,TGTGCCACCGCGACAGGCCCTCTACGAGGCTACACCTTC,CATATGPLRGYTF
TRBJ1-1,-,-,TRBV11-3,TGTGCCAGCAGCTTAGTCTCCGACAGTGAAGCTTTCTTT,CASSLVSDSEAFF
TRBJ2-4,-,-,TRBV10-2,TGCGCCAGCAGCCCCACTATCCAAGGCAAAAACATTCAGTACTTC,CASSPTIQGKNIQYF
TRBJ1-5,few,TRBD1,TRBV19,TGTGCCAGTACCCCCGGGACAGTGACTCAGCCCCAGCATTTT,CASTPGTVTQPQHF
TRBJ2-1,-,-,TRBV5-1,TGCGCCAGCAGCCCACGACGCATCCATGGACAGTCAGCCTACAATGAGCAGTTCTTC,CASSPRRIHGQSAYNEQFF
TRBJ2-1,-,-,TRBV10-1,TGCGCCAGCAGTGGGTCTGGGCCCTACAATGAGCAGTTCTTC,CASSGSGPYNEQFF
TRBJ1-2,once,-,TRBV9,TGTGCCAGCAGCCCCGGGGGACTCGCAAACTATGGCTACACCTTC,CASSPGGLANYGYTF
TRBJ1-2,-,-,TRBV11-2,TGTGCCAGCAGCCCCCCCCCTTGGCGAGGGAATAGTGGCTACACCTTC,CASSPPPWRGNSGYTF
TRBJ1-5,-,-,TRBV28,TGTGCCAGCAGTTCCGGACAGTATAGCAATCAGCCCCAGCATTTT,CASSSGQYSNQPQHF
TRBJ2-1,-,-,TRBV7-9,TGTGCCAGCAGCTTAGCCGAGCGAGGGAATGAGCAGTTCTTC,CASSLAERGNEQFF
TRBJ1-1,-,-,TRBV5-1,TGCGCCAGCAGCCCGACAGCGAACACTGAAGCTTTCTTT,CASSPTANTEAFF
TRBJ2-7,-,-,TRBV4-1,TGCGCCAGCAGCCAATTTCCGGTGCAGGGGCGATCCTACGAGCAGTACTTC,CASSQFPVQGRSYEQYF
TRBJ2-7,-,-,TRBV4-2,TGTGCCAGCAGCCAATCGAGTAGCCGCTCCTACGAGCAGTACTTC,CASSQSSSRSYEQYF
TRBJ2-1,once,-,TRBV9,TGTGCCAGCAGCGTAGGACGCGGGACCCACAATGAGCAGTTCTTC,CASSVGRGTHNEQFF
TRBJ2-7,-,TRBD2,TRBV14,TGTGCCAGCAGCCAGCGATCCGGGACTAGCCAAACCTACGAGCAGTACTTC,CASSQRSGTSQTYEQYF
TRBJ1-1,-,TRBD1,TRBV5-1,TGCGCCAGCAGCTTGGGGACAGGGCCGATGGCTGAAGCTTTCTTT,CASSLGTGPMAEAFF
TRBJ1-2,-,-,TRBV28,TGTGCCAGCAGCTTTCATTCCTCAGGAACACCTAACTATGGCTACACCTTC,CASSFHSSGTPNYGYTF
TRBJ1-2,-,TRBD1,TRBV6-5,TGTGCCAGCAGTTACACGCGACAGGGTCTCTATGGCTACACCTTC,CASSYTRQGLYGYTF
TRBJ2-1,-,-,TRBV19,TGTGCCAGTAGTCTTGACTCGATATATGGAGGCAATGAGCAGTTCTTC,CASSLDSIYGGNEQFF
TRBJ1-1,few,-,TRBV6-5,TGTGCCAGCAGTTACTCGGGGGGGCGGAACACTGAAGCTTTCTTT,CASSYSGGRNTEAFF
TRBJ1-5,-,-,TRBV19,TGTGCCAGTAGTAAATGGGAGTTTTATAGCAATCAGCCCCAGCATTTT,CASSKWEFYSNQPQHF
TRBJ2-3,-,TRBD2,TRBV4-1,TGCGCCAGCAGCCAAGACTTAGCGGGACTAGATACGCAGTATTTT,CASSQDLAGLDTQYF
TRBJ1-2,once,-,TRBV7-9,TGTGCCAGCAGTTTCCAAGCAGGGGTCGGCTATGGCTACACCTTC,CASSFQAGVGYGYTF
TRBJ1-2,-,-,TRBV10-1,TGCGCCAGCAGTGAGTCGGGCAACTATGGCTACACCTTC,CASSESGNYGYTF
TRBJ2-5,-,-,TRBV7-2,TGTGCCAGCAGCCTTAGGTACGGGGGAAGAGAGACCCAGTACTTC,CASSLRYGGRETQYF
TRBJ2-7,-,TRBD2,TRBV27,TGTGCCAGCAGTAGGAGCGGGAGGGCCTCCTACGAGCAGTACTTC,CASSRSGRASYEQYF
TRBJ2-2,few,-,TRBV19,TGTGCCAGTATGGGCGAGACCGGGGAGCTGTTTTTT,CASMGETGELFF
TRBJ2-5,-,-,TRBV15,TGTGCCACCAGCGGCGCAGGTATACAAGAGACCCAGTACTTC,CATSGAGIQETQYF
TRBJ1-2,-,-,TRBV18,TGTGCCAGCTCACCAAAGGTCCGGGATGGCTACACCTTC,CASSPKVRDGYTF
TRBJ1-4,-,TRBD1,TRBV25-1,TGTGCCAGCAGTGAAGGGACAGGGGCAACTAATGAAAAACTGTTTTTT,CASSEGTGATNEKLFF
TRBJ1-2,-,-,TRBV27,TGTGCCAGCAGTTCACCTTCCCTCCGAGCGGCCTACACCTTC,CASSSPSLRAAYTF
TRBJ1-1,-,-,TRBV7-2,TGTGCCAGCAGCCGTTTAGCTTATGCAGCTTTCTTT,CASSRLAYAAFF